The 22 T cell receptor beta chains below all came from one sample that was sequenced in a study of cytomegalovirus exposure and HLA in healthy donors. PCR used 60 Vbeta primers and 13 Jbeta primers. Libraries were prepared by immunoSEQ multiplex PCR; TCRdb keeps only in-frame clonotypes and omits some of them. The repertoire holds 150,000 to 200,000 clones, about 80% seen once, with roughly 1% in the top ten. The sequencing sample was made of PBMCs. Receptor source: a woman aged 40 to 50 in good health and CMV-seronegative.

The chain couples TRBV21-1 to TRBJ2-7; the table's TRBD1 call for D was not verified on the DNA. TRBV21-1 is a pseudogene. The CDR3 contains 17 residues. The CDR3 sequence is CASSKVGAVRCSYEQYF. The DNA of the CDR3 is TGTGCCAGCAGCAAAGTGGGGGCCGTACGCTGCTCCTACGAGCAGTACTTC.

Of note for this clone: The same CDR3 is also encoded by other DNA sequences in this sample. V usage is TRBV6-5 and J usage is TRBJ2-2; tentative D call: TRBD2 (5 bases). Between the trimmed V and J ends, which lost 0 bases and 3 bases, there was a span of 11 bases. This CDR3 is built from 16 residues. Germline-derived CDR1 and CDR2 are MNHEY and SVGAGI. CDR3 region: CASSYSLATYTGELFF. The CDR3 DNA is TGTGCCAGCAGTTACTCCCTAGCCACGTACACCGGGGAGCTGTTTTTT.

The CDR3 here is CASSPNTGDSNQPQHF. CDR3 nucleotide sequence: TGTGCCAGCAGTCCCAATACAGGGGATTCCAATCAGCCCCAGCATTTT. This chain uses TRBV6-6 with TRBJ1-5, with 7 bases aligning to TRBD1. Per germline, CDR1 MNHNY and CDR2 SVGAGI (reference sequence). The V gene end was trimmed by 5 bases and the J gene end by 3 bases; junction bases not matched to a gene: 10. This CDR3 is built from 16 residues.

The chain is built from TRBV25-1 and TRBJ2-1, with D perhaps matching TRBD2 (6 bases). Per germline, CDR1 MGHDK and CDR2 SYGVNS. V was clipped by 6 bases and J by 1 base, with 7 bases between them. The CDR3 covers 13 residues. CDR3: CASRGTSYNEQFF. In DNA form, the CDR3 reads TGTGCCAGCAGGGGGACTTCCTACAATGAGCAGTTCTTC.

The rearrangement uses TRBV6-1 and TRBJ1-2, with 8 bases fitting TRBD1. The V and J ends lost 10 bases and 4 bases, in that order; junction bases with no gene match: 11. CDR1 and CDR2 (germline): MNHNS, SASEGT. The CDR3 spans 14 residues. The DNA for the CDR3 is TGTGCCACCCTATTCAGGACAGGGCTCTATGGCTACACCTTC. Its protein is CATLFRTGLYGYTF.

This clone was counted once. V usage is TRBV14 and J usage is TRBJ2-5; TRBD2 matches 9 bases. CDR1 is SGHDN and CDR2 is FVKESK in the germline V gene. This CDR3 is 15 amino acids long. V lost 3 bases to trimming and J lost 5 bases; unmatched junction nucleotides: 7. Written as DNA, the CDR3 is TGTGCCAGCAGCCAGGGGCTAGCGGGAATGGAGACCCAGTACTTC. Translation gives CASSQGLAGMETQYF.

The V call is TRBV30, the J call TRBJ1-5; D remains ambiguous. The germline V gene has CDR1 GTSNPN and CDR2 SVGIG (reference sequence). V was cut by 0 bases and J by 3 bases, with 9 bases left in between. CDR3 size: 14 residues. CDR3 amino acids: CAWSVGQFNQPQHF. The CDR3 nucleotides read TGTGCCTGGAGTGTGGGCCAGTTCAATCAGCCCCAGCATTTT.

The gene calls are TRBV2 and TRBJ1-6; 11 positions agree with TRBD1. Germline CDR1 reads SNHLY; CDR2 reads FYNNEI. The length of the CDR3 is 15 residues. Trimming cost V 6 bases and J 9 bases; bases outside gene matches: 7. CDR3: CASSGWTGGGSPLHF. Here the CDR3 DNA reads TGTGCCAGCAGCGGATGGACAGGGGGCGGTTCACCCCTCCACTTT.

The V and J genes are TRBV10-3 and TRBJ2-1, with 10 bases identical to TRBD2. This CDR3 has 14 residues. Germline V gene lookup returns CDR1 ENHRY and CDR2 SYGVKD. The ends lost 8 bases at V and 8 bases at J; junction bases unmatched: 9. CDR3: CAIRLAGEKDEQFF. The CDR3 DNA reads TGTGCCATCCGCCTAGCGGGAGAAAAGGATGAGCAGTTCTTC.

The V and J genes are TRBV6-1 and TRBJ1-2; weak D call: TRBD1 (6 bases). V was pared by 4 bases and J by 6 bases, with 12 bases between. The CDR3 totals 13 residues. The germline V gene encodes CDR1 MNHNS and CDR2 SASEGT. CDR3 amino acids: CASSVRTAHGYTF. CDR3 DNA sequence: TGTGCCAGCAGTGTCCGGACAGCGCATGGCTACACCTTC.

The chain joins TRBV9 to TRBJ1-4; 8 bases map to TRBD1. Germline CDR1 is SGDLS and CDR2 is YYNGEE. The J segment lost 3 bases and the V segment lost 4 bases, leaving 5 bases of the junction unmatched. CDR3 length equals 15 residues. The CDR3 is CASSFRGQANEKLFF. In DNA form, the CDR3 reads TGTGCCAGCAGCTTTAGGGGACAGGCTAATGAAAAACTGTTTTTT.

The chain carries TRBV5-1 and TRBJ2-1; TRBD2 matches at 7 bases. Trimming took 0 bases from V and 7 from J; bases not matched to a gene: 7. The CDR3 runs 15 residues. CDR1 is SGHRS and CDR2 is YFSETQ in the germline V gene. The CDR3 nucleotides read TGCGCCAGCAGCTTGGAAGCGGGACGTTGGAATGAGCAGTTCTTC. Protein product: CASSLEAGRWNEQFF. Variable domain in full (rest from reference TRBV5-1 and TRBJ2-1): KAGVTQTPRYLIKTRGQQVTLSCSPISGHRSVSWYQQTPGQGLQFLFEYFSETQRNKGNFPGRFSGRQFSNSRSEMNVSTLELGDSALYLCASSLEAGRWNEQFFGPGTRLTVL.

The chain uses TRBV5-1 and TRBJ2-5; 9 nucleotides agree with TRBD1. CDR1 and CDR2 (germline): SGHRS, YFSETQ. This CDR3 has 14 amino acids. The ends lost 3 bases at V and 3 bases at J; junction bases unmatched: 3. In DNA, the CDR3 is TGCGCCAGCAGCTGGCGACAGGGGGAAGAGACCCAGTACTTC. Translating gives CASSWRQGEETQYF. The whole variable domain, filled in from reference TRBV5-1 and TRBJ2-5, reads KAGVTQTPRYLIKTRGQQVTLSCSPISGHRSVSWYQQTPGQGLQFLFEYFSETQRNKGNFPGRFSGRQFSNSRSEMNVSTLELGDSALYLCASSWRQGEETQYFGPGTRLLVL.

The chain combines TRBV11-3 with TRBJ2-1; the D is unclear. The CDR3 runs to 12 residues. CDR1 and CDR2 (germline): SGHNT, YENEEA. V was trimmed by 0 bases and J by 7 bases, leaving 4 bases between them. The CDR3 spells CASSLDRNEQFF. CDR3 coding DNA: TGTGCCAGCAGCTTAGATCGTAATGAGCAGTTCTTC.

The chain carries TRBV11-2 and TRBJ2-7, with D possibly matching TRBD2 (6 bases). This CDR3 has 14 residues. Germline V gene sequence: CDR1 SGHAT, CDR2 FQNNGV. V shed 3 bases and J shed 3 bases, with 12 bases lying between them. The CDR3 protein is CASSFGAGNYEQYF. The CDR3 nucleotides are TGTGCCAGCAGCTTCGGGGCGGGGAACTACGAGCAGTACTTC.

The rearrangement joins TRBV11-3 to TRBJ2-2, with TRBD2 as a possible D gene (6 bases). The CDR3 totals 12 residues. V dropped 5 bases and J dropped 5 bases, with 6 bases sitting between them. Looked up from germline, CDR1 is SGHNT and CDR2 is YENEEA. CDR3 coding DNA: TGTGCCAGCAGCCGGGGGACCGGGGAGCTGTTTTTT. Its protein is CASSRGTGELFF.

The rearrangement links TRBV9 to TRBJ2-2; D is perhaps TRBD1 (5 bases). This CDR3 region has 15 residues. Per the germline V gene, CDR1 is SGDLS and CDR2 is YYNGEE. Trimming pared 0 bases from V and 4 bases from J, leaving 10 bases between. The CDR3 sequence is CASSVEYQGTGELFF. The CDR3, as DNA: TGTGCCAGCAGCGTAGAGTATCAGGGCACCGGGGAGCTGTTTTTT.

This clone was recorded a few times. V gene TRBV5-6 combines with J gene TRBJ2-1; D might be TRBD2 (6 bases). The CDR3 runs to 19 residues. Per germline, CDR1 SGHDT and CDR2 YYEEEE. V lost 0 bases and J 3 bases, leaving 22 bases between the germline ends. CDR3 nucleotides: TGTGCCAGCAGCTTGGAGGCGGGATCGTTTACCTCCCTCTACAATGAGCAGTTCTTC. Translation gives CASSLEAGSFTSLYNEQFF.

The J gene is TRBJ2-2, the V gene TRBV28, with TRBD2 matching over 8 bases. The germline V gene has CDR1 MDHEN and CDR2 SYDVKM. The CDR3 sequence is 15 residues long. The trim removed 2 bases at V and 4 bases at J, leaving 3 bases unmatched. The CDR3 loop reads CASSLRREVTGELFF. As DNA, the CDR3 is TGTGCCAGCAGTTTACGGCGGGAGGTCACCGGGGAGCTGTTTTTT.

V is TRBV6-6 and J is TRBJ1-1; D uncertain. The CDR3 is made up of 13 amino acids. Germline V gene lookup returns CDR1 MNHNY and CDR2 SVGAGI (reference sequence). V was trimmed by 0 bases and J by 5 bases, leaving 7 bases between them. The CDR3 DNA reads TGTGCCAGCAGTTACTCGAAAGAGACTGAAGCTTTCTTT. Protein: CASSYSKETEAFF.

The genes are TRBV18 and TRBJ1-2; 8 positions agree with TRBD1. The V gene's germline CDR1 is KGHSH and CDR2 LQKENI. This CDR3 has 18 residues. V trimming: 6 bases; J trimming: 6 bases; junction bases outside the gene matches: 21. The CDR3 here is CASSKRAGGSPYGDGYTF. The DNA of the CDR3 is TGTGCCAGCTCGAAAAGGGCAGGGGGCTCCCCTTACGGGGATGGCTACACCTTC. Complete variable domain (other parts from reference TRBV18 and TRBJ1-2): NAGVMQNPRHLVRRRGQEARLRCSPMKGHSHVYWYRQLPEEGLKFMVYLQKENIIDESGMPKERFSAEFPKEGPSILRIQQVVRGDSAAYFCASSKRAGGSPYGDGYTFGSGTRLTVV.

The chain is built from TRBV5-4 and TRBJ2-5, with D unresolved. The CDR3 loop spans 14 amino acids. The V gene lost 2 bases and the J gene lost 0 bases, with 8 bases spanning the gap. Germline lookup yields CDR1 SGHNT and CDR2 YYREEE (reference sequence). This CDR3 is CASSLARYQETQYF. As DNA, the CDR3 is TGTGCCAGCAGCTTAGCCCGATACCAAGAGACCCAGTACTTC.